This entry lists 26 T cell receptor beta chains sequenced from one sample in a study of CD8+ T cells in alopecia areata. Reverse transcription of extracted RNA yielded cDNA, which provided the sequencing template. Profiling relied on immunoSEQ multiplex PCR, and the TCRdb table lists in-frame clones only, not all of them. The table lists more than 95,000 clones, about two fifths of them singletons. The sequenced material came from CD4+ T cells sorted from blood. These TCRs come from a human donor with alopecia areata.

This clone was observed a handful of times. The rearrangement joins TRBV29-1 to TRBJ2-6, with 10 bases identical to TRBD2. Germline CDR1 reads SQVTM; CDR2 reads ANQGSEA. V dropped 6 bases and J dropped 1; count of bases not matched to a gene: 6. The CDR3 loop spans 16 amino acids. The CDR3 DNA follows: TGCAGCGTCACCGGGACTAGCGCGTCTGGGGCCAACGTCCTGACTTTC. It translates to CSVTGTSASGANVLTF.

V and J are TRBV29-1 and TRBJ2-2, with TRBD1 matching 8 bases. Germline loops: CDR1 SQVTM, CDR2 ANQGSEA. The trim removed 7 bases at V and 1 base at J, leaving 5 bases unmatched. This CDR3 is 14 amino acids long. The CDR3 sequence is CSGTGTGNTGELFF. DNA for the CDR3: TGCAGCGGCACCGGGACAGGGAACACCGGGGAGCTGTTTTTT.

The rearrangement uses TRBV28 and TRBJ2-5, with 7 positions matching TRBD2. Germline lookup yields CDR1 MDHEN and CDR2 SYDVKM. CDR3 length: 12 amino acids. The junction had 3 bases not matched to a gene; V was cut back by 6 bases and J by 5 bases. CDR3 loop: CASRPGGETQYF. As DNA, the CDR3 is TGTGCCAGCAGACCCGGGGGGGAGACCCAGTACTTC.

This clone was seen a few times. The genes are TRBV7-2 and TRBJ1-1; no clear D. The V gene's germline CDR1 is SGHTA and CDR2 FQGNSA. The germline V and J ends were trimmed by 1 base and 4 bases, with 10 bases remaining between them. This CDR3 is built from 14 residues. CDR3 sequence: CASSLEFSGTEAFF. The CDR3 coding sequence is TGTGCCAGCAGCTTAGAATTCTCGGGCACTGAAGCTTTCTTT.

The V call is TRBV2, the J call TRBJ2-3; the D is unclear. Germline assignment: CDR1 SNHLY and CDR2 FYNNEI. Trimming took off 4 bases at V and 8 bases at J, with 10 bases between the two ends. This CDR3 has 12 amino acids. CDR3 bases: TGTGCCAGCAGTGCTTCACCTGCTACGCAGTATTTT. Its translation is CASSASPATQYF.

This sequence joins TRBV6-1 and TRBJ2-5; TRBD2 aligns across 10 bases. Trimming cost V 2 bases and J 1 base; bases outside gene matches: 4. Per the germline V gene, CDR1 is MNHNS and CDR2 is SASEGT. There are 16 residues in the CDR3. Here the CDR3 reads CASSELAGAVQETQYF. DNA of the CDR3: TGTGCCAGCAGTGAACTAGCGGGAGCCGTCCAAGAGACCCAGTACTTC.

The table lists this clone with a few counts. Here the CDR3 DNA reads TGTGCCAGCAGCCGAAACAGGGCCTCCTACGAGCAGTACTTC. As protein: CASSRNRASYEQYF. V is TRBV27 and J is TRBJ2-7; TRBD1 is a possible D gene (6 bases). Trimming stripped 6 bases from V and 0 bases from J, with 12 bases between. Germline lookup yields CDR1 MNHEY and CDR2 SMNVEV (reference sequence). CDR3 size: 14 residues.

The chain couples TRBV2 to TRBJ2-7; TRBD1 matches 10 bases. CDR1 is SNHLY and CDR2 is FYNNEI in the germline V gene. The length of the CDR3 is 14 residues. V lost 8 bases, J lost 4 bases, and 8 bases stayed unmatched. The CDR3 DNA reads as TGTGCCAGCCGCCAGGGACAGGGGCCTTACGAGCAGTACTTC. Translating it yields CASRQGQGPYEQYF.

This clone has a handful of counts. This rearrangement joins TRBV29-1 to TRBJ2-7, with a tentative D call TRBD2 (5 bases). Germline V gives CDR1 SQVTM, CDR2 ANQGSEA. This CDR3 has 10 residues. The V gene lost 6 bases and the J gene lost 6 bases, with 9 bases spanning the gap. The CDR3 nucleotides read TGCAGCGTGAGGGATATCGAGCAGTACTTC. Its translation is CSVRDIEQYF.

This clone was detected only once. The V and J genes are TRBV27 and TRBJ1-1; D ambiguous. The CDR3 consists of 13 residues. Looked up from germline, CDR1 is MNHEY and CDR2 is SMNVEV (reference sequence). V was clipped by 4 bases and J by 5 bases, with 11 bases between them. This CDR3 reads CASSSLGLTEAFF. The CDR3 nucleotides read TGTGCCAGCAGTTCCCTTGGGTTAACTGAAGCTTTCTTT.

This clone was observed a few times. This chain joins TRBV10-3 and TRBJ2-5; the D gene could be TRBD1 or TRBD2 (5 bases each). Trimming removed 10 bases at V and 5 bases at J, with 17 bases between. There are 13 residues in the CDR3. Germline CDR1 is ENHRY and CDR2 is SYGVKD. The CDR3 loop is CATTKGELETQYF. The CDR3 DNA follows: TGTGCCACAACGAAAGGGGAGCTGGAGACCCAGTACTTC.

This clone has a handful of counts. The chain has TRBV30 and TRBJ1-5; 9 positions agree with TRBD1. CDR3 length: 15 amino acids. V was clipped by 2 bases and J by 7 bases; unmatched bases: 9. Germline V CDR1 and CDR2: GTSNPN, SVGIG (reference sequence). Here the CDR3 DNA reads TGTGCCTGGAGTCCTCGGGACAGGGATGGGCAGCCCCAGCATTTT. Translated, it gives CAWSPRDRDGQPQHF.

This clone came up a few times. The chain couples TRBV7-8 to TRBJ2-2; either TRBD1 or TRBD2 may fit D (6 bases each). The CDR3 extends over 17 amino acids. V lost 2 bases and J 4 bases, leaving 17 bases between the germline ends. In germline, CDR1 is SGHVS, CDR2 FQNEAQ. The CDR3 coding sequence is TGTGCCAGCAGCTTACTGTACCAGCCGGGGGCCACCGGGGAGCTGTTTTTT. Its translation: CASSLLYQPGATGELFF.

The rearrangement joins TRBV27 to TRBJ1-2; 7 bases are shared with TRBD1. The CDR3 sequence is 13 residues long. CDR1 is MNHEY, CDR2 SMNVEV, per germline (reference sequence). V lost 6 bases to trimming and J lost 8 bases; unmatched junction nucleotides: 9. As DNA, the CDR3 is TGTGCCAGCAGAAAGGGGGCGCAACTAGGCTACACCTTC. Amino acids: CASRKGAQLGYTF.

The J gene is TRBJ2-7, the V gene TRBV2; maybe TRBD1 (6 bases). This CDR3 region has 14 residues. Trimming took 6 bases from V and 0 from J, leaving 12 bases between them. Germline V gene lookup returns CDR1 SNHLY and CDR2 FYNNEI. The CDR3 DNA sequence: TGTGCCAGCAGCCGGGACATGAGCTCCTACGAGCAGTACTTC. Amino acids: CASSRDMSSYEQYF.

This clone has just a few counts. The chain carries TRBV14 and TRBJ1-5; a weak D match, TRBD1 (6 bases). V was cut by 4 bases and J by 7 bases, with 14 bases left in between. Germline lookup yields CDR1 SGHDN and CDR2 FVKESK. This CDR3 comprises 14 residues. The CDR3 here is CASSRTGSDQPQHF. As DNA, the CDR3 is TGTGCCAGCAGCCGAACAGGGTCAGACCAGCCCCAGCATTTT. The full variable domain, in which reference TRBV14 and TRBJ1-5 provide the parts outside the CDR3, is EAGVTQFPSHSVIEKGQTVTLRCDPISGHDNLYWYRRVMGKEIKFLLHFVKESKQDESGMPNNRFLAERTGGTYSTLKVQPAELEDSGVYFCASSRTGSDQPQHFGDGTRLSIL.

This clone occurred many times. This chain connects TRBV7-3 to TRBJ2-1; tentatively, D is TRBD1 (5 bases). The CDR3 totals 11 residues. Trimming stripped 2 bases from V and 9 bases from J, with 5 bases between. CDR1 is SGHTA, CDR2 FQGTGA, per germline. Here the CDR3 reads CASSLQGEQFF. The CDR3 region has the DNA TGTGCCAGCAGCTTACAGGGTGAGCAGTTCTTC.

This chain joins TRBV29-1 and TRBJ1-2, with TRBD1 as a possible D gene (5 bases). This CDR3 spans 14 amino acids. The V gene's germline CDR1 is SQVTM and CDR2 ANQGSEA. V was clipped by 0 bases and J by 1 base, with 9 bases between them. CDR3 region: CSVEDQDSNYGYTF. CDR3 sequence (DNA): TGCAGCGTTGAAGATCAAGACAGTAACTATGGCTACACCTTC.

V usage is TRBV18 and J usage is TRBJ2-7, with D perhaps being TRBD1 or TRBD2 (5 bases each). This CDR3 is 14 amino acids long. Trimming took off 3 bases at V and 0 bases at J, with 9 bases between the two ends. The germline gives CDR1 KGHSH, CDR2 LQKENI. CDR3 sequence reads: CASSPGDGSYEQYF. The CDR3 nucleotides read TGTGCCAGCTCACCCGGGGACGGCTCCTACGAGCAGTACTTC.

This rearrangement joins TRBV28 to TRBJ2-1; D could derive from TRBD1 or TRBD2 (5 bases each). Germline V gene sequence: CDR1 MDHEN, CDR2 SYDVKM. The CDR3 has 16 amino acids. Trimming took off 8 bases at V and 0 bases at J, with 17 bases between the two ends. CDR3 in DNA: TGTGCCAGCTTACCCGGGACGGCGAGCTCCTACAATGAGCAGTTCTTC. It codes for CASLPGTASSYNEQFF.

This clone was counted ten times or more. The gene calls are TRBV9 and TRBJ2-3; 7 bases are shared with TRBD1. This CDR3 has 15 amino acids. Germline CDR1 SGDLS, CDR2 YYNGEE. V was pared by 3 bases and J by 2 bases, with 6 bases of the junction left unmatched. CDR3 loop: CASSASQGVTDTQYF. CDR3 sequence (DNA): TGTGCCAGCAGCGCCTCTCAGGGGGTCACAGATACGCAGTATTTT.

This clone was observed a handful of times. The chain is built from TRBV5-6 and TRBJ1-2, with D perhaps matching TRBD1 (6 bases). V was pared by 0 bases and J by 0 bases, with 12 bases between. Germline CDR1 and CDR2: SGHDT and YYEEEE. The CDR3 totals 16 residues. The CDR3 sequence: CASSLVGQPTNYGYTF. DNA of the CDR3: TGTGCCAGCAGCTTGGTAGGACAGCCTACTAACTATGGCTACACCTTC.

The J gene is TRBJ1-1, the V gene TRBV29-1, with 7 bases fitting TRBD1. This CDR3 is 13 amino acids long. V trimming: 5 bases; J trimming: 2 bases; junction bases outside the gene matches: 5. Germline loops: CDR1 SQVTM, CDR2 ANQGSEA. The CDR3 coding sequence is TGCAGCGTTAAGGGACAGATTAACACTGAAGCTTTCTTT. It encodes CSVKGQINTEAFF.

A few counts support this clone. The rearrangement joins TRBV28 to TRBJ1-5, with D perhaps TRBD1 (6 bases). The length of the CDR3 is 13 residues. From germline, CDR1 is MDHEN and CDR2 SYDVKM. Trimming cost V 5 bases and J 11 bases, with 16 bases left between them. The CDR3 here is CASSPLLDRTQHF. The CDR3 bases are TGTGCCAGCAGTCCACTGCTCGACAGGACCCAGCATTTT.

This chain links TRBV5-1 with TRBJ2-7; 12 bases line up with TRBD2. CDR3 length: 17 residues. J was trimmed by 3 bases and V by 3 bases; bases with no gene match: 10. Germline V gene lookup returns CDR1 SGHRS and CDR2 YFSETQ. CDR3 protein: CASSSTPTSGGFYEQYF. CDR3 DNA sequence: TGCGCCAGCAGCTCGACACCGACTAGCGGGGGCTTCTACGAGCAGTACTTC.

This chain joins TRBV5-1 and TRBJ2-1; 11 positions agree with TRBD2. CDR1 is SGHRS and CDR2 is YFSETQ in the germline V gene. The CDR3 has 15 residues. Trimming took 4 bases from V and 4 from J; bases not matched to a gene: 4. The CDR3 protein is CASSQGTSGYNEQFF. The CDR3 DNA is TGCGCCAGCAGCCAAGGGACTAGCGGATACAATGAGCAGTTCTTC.